The 27 T cell receptor beta chains reported below all come from one sample, sequenced in a study of regulatory T cells in long-lasting Graves disease. Assembly of TCR beta libraries relied on iRepertoire HTBI primers together with Arm-PCR of CDR3 regions. TCRdb recomputed calls from the multiplex PCR reads with MiXCR, one row per CDR3 protein. The sample shows about 530,000 distinct CDR3 sequences, 15% to 20% of them seen only once. Time point indicated: newly diagnosed GD, antithyroid drugs for less than 3 months. PBMC RNA served as the TCR library source. These data were also reused for a study on T cells in Graves' hyperthyroidism and ophthalmopathy.

Sample: peripheral blood mononuclear cells (PBMCs), taken at new diagnosis, from a patient treated with antithyroid drugs. Receptor source: a woman between 40 and 65 years old with Graves disease.

Details on this clonotype: Since a much larger clone is just one base distant, this may be a read error. The chain recombines TRBV6-1 with TRBJ1-2, with no clear D. The germline V gene encodes CDR1 MNHNS and CDR2 SASEGT. This CDR3 has 16 residues. CDR3 nucleotides: TGTGCCGGCAGCCCGAGAAGTGGGCCAACCGCCTATGGCTACACCTTC. As protein: CAGSPRSGPTAYGYTF.

This clonotype turned up a few times. The chain has TRBV2 and TRBJ2-2; unclear D gene. CDR3 length: 15 residues. Trimming pared 6 bases from V and 1 base from J, leaving 12 bases between. From germline, CDR1 is SNHLY and CDR2 FYNNEI. The CDR3 here is CASSDYEVNTGELFF. CDR3 in DNA: TGTGCCAGCAGCGATTATGAAGTGAACACCGGGGAGCTGTTTTTT.

V usage is TRBV7-9 and J usage is TRBJ1-2, with D possibly TRBD1 on 5 matching bases. Trimming removed 2 bases from V and 8 bases from J, with 9 bases in between. Germline V gene lookup returns CDR1 SEHNR and CDR2 FQNEAQ (reference sequence). The CDR3 runs 12 residues. The CDR3 here is CASSLQGLGYTF. In DNA, the CDR3 is TGTGCCAGCAGCTTACAGGGACTGGGCTACACCTTC.

In its sample, this clonotype was seen a few times. The J gene is TRBJ2-2, the V gene TRBV2, with D uncertain. The CDR3 covers 14 residues. The germline V gene encodes CDR1 SNHLY and CDR2 FYNNEI. V was shortened by 10 bases and J by 3 bases, with 15 bases between the two germline ends. The CDR3 nucleotides are TGTGCCACCCGGACCCTGGCCGACACCGGGGAGCTGTTTTTT. Protein product: CATRTLADTGELFF.

At least ten counts were recorded for this clonotype. The chain recombines TRBV12-3 or TRBV12-4 with TRBJ1-5; the D is unclear. With 6 bases removed from V and 4 bases from J, the gap between germline ends came to 10 bases. This CDR3 is 13 amino acids long. This CDR3 reads CASRAQVNQPQHF. The CDR3 coding sequence is TGTGCCAGCAGGGCCCAGGTGAATCAGCCCCAGCATTTT.

Many counts were recorded for this clonotype. The chain carries TRBV11-2 and TRBJ2-7; D not certain. The V and J ends lost 5 bases and 3 bases respectively, with 11 bases between them. This CDR3 has 13 residues. Germline V gene sequence: CDR1 SGHAT, CDR2 FQNNGV. The CDR3 spells CASSQSPDYEQYF. Written as DNA, the CDR3 is TGTGCCAGCAGCCAAAGCCCAGACTACGAGCAGTACTTC.

This clonotype was detected only a few times. The rearrangement uses TRBV5-1 and TRBJ1-3, with D possibly TRBD1 on 5 matching bases. Trimming pared 2 bases from V and 2 bases from J, leaving 14 bases between. Germline V gives CDR1 SGHRS, CDR2 YFSETQ. The CDR3 extends over 16 amino acids. CDR3 DNA: TGCGCCAGCAGCTTACATCCCGGGACCCCTGGAAACACCATATATTTT. Encoded protein: CASSLHPGTPGNTIYF.

Many counts were recorded for this clonotype. The chain has TRBV11-2 and TRBJ1-6, with unresolved D. The germline V and J ends were trimmed by 5 bases and 5 bases, with 7 bases remaining between them. CDR1 and CDR2 from the germline V gene are SGHAT and FQNNGV. The CDR3 runs to 13 residues. The chain's CDR3 is CASSRENNSPLHF. The CDR3 nucleotides read TGTGCCAGCAGCCGGGAGAATAATTCACCCCTCCACTTT.

This rearrangement joins TRBV12-3 or TRBV12-4 to TRBJ2-3; tentative D call: TRBD1 (5 bases). This CDR3 is 14 amino acids long. V was clipped by 0 bases and J by 8 bases, with 12 bases between them. The CDR3 DNA sequence: TGTGCCAGCAGTTTAGCGCCAGGGTTCGGTACGCAGTATTTT. It is translated as CASSLAPGFGTQYF.

The gene calls are TRBV12-3 or TRBV12-4 and TRBJ2-2, with D unresolved. Trimming took 7 bases from V and 6 from J, leaving 12 bases between them. The CDR3 has 13 residues. The CDR3 here is CASTILGAGELFF. The DNA for the CDR3 is TGTGCCAGCACCATTCTCGGTGCCGGGGAGCTGTTTTTT.

The chain couples TRBV6-1 to TRBJ2-2; TRBD1 might be the D (5 bases). This CDR3 is built from 15 residues. With 5 bases removed from V and 0 bases from J, the gap between germline ends came to 10 bases. CDR1 MNHNS and CDR2 SASEGT come from the germline V gene. CDR3 coding DNA: TGTGCCAGCAGTATACAGGTTCCGAACACCGGGGAGCTGTTTTTT. Translating gives CASSIQVPNTGELFF.

This clonotype was seen a few times. The chain links TRBV11-2 to TRBJ2-7, with 8 bases matching TRBD2. With 6 bases clipped from V and 4 bases from J, the junction kept 11 bases outside the gene matches. CDR3 length equals 15 residues. Germline V gives CDR1 SGHAT, CDR2 FQNNGV. The CDR3, as DNA: TGTGCCAGCAGAACCGTACGGGGGGGCCTTTACGAGCAGTACTTC. This encodes CASRTVRGGLYEQYF.

This clonotype has only one observation. The rearrangement joins TRBV20-1 to TRBJ2-7; either TRBD1 or TRBD2 may supply D (6 bases each). With 6 bases removed from V and 4 bases from J, the gap between germline ends came to 22 bases. CDR1 is DFQATT and CDR2 is SNEGSKA in the germline V gene (reference sequence). The CDR3 has 15 residues. CDR3 protein: CSAESGGRTQYEQYF. The CDR3 DNA reads TGCAGTGCAGAATCCGGGGGCAGGACCCAATACGAGCAGTACTTC.

The V call is TRBV11-2, the J call TRBJ2-7; TRBD1 matches 10 bases. CDR3 length equals 14 residues. V lost 6 bases and J lost 5; bases outside the gene matches: 7. From germline, CDR1 is SGHAT and CDR2 FQNNGV. The CDR3 reads CASRSGTGAHEQYF. CDR3 in DNA: TGTGCCAGCAGATCCGGGACAGGGGCCCACGAGCAGTACTTC. Full variable domain (rest looked up from reference TRBV11-2 and TRBJ2-7): EAGVAQSPRYKIIEKRQSVAFWCNPISGHATLYWYQQILGQGPKLLIQFQNNGVVDDSQLPKDRFSAERLKGVDSTLKIQPAKLEDSAVYLCASRSGTGAHEQYFGPGTRLTVT.

V is TRBV19 and J is TRBJ1-1, with unresolved D. The CDR3 contains 14 residues. From germline, CDR1 is LNHDA and CDR2 SQIVND (reference sequence). Trimming shortened V by 7 bases and J by 5 bases, and 17 bases separated the two germline ends. This chain's CDR3 is CASTYQRARTEAFF. In DNA form, the CDR3 reads TGTGCCAGTACCTATCAAAGAGCGCGTACTGAAGCTTTCTTT.

The sample holds a few counts of this clonotype. The genes are TRBV7-2 and TRBJ1-1, with 9 positions matching TRBD1. Looked up from germline, CDR1 is SGHTA and CDR2 is FQGNSA. This CDR3 is 11 amino acids long. Trimming took 8 bases from V and 5 from J; bases not matched to a gene: 0. The CDR3 DNA reads as TGTGCCAGCGGACAGGGGACTGAAGCTTTCTTT. This sequence encodes CASGQGTEAFF. Full variable domain (remainder filled in from reference TRBV7-2 and TRBJ1-1): GAGVSQSPSNKVTEKGKDVELRCDPISGHTALYWYRQSLGQGLEFLIYFQGNSAPDKSGLPSDRFSAERTGGSVSTLTIQRTQQEDSAVYLCASGQGTEAFFGQGTRLTVV.

The sample holds many counts of this clonotype. The chain carries TRBV7-9 and TRBJ1-4; the match to TRBD1 covers 7 bases. Trimming cost V 4 bases and J 8 bases; bases outside gene matches: 7. The CDR3 spans 14 residues. Germline V CDR1 and CDR2: SEHNR, FQNEAQ (reference sequence). The CDR3 DNA reads TGTGCCAGCAGCTCCGACAGGGAGGGAGAAAAACTGTTTTTT. Encoded protein: CASSSDREGEKLFF.

This clonotype was seen ten or more times. The chain carries TRBV12-3 or TRBV12-4 and TRBJ1-5, with D possibly being TRBD1 (6 bases). V was cut by 7 bases and J by 4 bases, with 8 bases left in between. This CDR3 is built from 12 residues. The CDR3 here is CASNRANQPQHF. As DNA, the CDR3 is TGTGCCAGCAACAGGGCGAATCAGCCCCAGCATTTT.

This clonotype was seen ten or more times. The chain couples TRBV19 to TRBJ1-1; D is unresolved. Germline V gives CDR1 LNHDA, CDR2 SQIVND (reference sequence). V was shortened by 3 bases and J by 4 bases, with 12 bases between the two germline ends. This CDR3 contains 14 residues. As DNA, the CDR3 is TGTGCCAGTAGTATCGGCGTGGAAGTCACTGAAGCTTTCTTT. Translation gives CASSIGVEVTEAFF. Based on the CDR3 plus reference TRBV19 and TRBJ1-1, the full variable domain is DGGITQSPKYLFRKEGQNVTLSCEQNLNHDAMYWYRQDPGQGLRLIYYSQIVNDFQKGDIAEGYSVSREKKESFPLTVTSAQKNPTAFYLCASSIGVEVTEAFFGQGTRLTVV.

This clonotype was observed at least ten times. The rearrangement joins TRBV5-1 to TRBJ2-2; D could derive from TRBD1 or TRBD2 (7 bases each). Germline lookup yields CDR1 SGHRS and CDR2 YFSETQ. The CDR3 extends over 15 amino acids. Deletions cut 2 bases from V and 4 bases from J, with 12 bases between. CDR3 amino acids: CASSFDREGTGELFF. The CDR3 DNA follows: TGCGCCAGCAGCTTTGACAGGGAGGGCACCGGGGAGCTGTTTTTT.

The V gene is TRBV30, the J gene TRBJ1-6, with D uncertain. The V end lost 4 bases, the J end lost 16 bases, and 17 bases lay between the germline ends. Germline CDR1 is GTSNPN and CDR2 is SVGIG (reference sequence). This CDR3 region has 12 residues. CDR3 in amino acids: CAWTDARGSLHF. The CDR3 coding sequence is TGTGCCTGGACGGACGCCCGAGGATCGCTCCACTTT.

This clonotype was seen a few times. The V gene is TRBV12-5, the J gene TRBJ2-7; D ambiguous. Germline assignment: CDR1 LGHNT and CDR2 FRNRAP. Trimming removed 7 bases from V and 1 base from J, with 14 bases in between. The CDR3 extends over 14 amino acids. CDR3 DNA sequence: TGTGCTAGTGCTTCCGGTACTGAATCCTACGAGCAGTACTTC. Translating it yields CASASGTESYEQYF.

Many counts were recorded for this clonotype. This chain joins TRBV6-5 and TRBJ2-7; D gene ambiguous. Germline V CDR1 and CDR2: MNHEY, SVGAGI. This CDR3 spans 13 amino acids. V dropped 1 base and J dropped 3 bases, with 7 bases sitting between them. The CDR3 is CASSYLPGYEQYF. The CDR3 DNA reads as TGTGCCAGCAGTTACTTACCCGGCTACGAGCAGTACTTC.

This clonotype appeared many times. The genes are TRBV13 and TRBJ1-1; TRBD1 matches 8 bases. The CDR3 contains 12 residues. Germline lookup yields CDR1 PRHDT and CDR2 FYEKMQ (reference sequence). With V trimmed by 5 bases and J by 6 bases, 2 bases remained unmatched. Here the CDR3 reads CASSRGQAEAFF. CDR3 bases: TGTGCCAGCAGCAGGGGACAGGCTGAAGCTTTCTTT.

This clonotype was seen ten or more times. This rearrangement joins TRBV12-3 or TRBV12-4 to TRBJ1-1; D is undetermined. This CDR3 is built from 13 residues. The germline V and J ends were trimmed by 6 bases and 7 bases, with 15 bases remaining between them. The CDR3 coding sequence is TGTGCCAGCAGCCGAGGACGGAACCATGAAGCTTTCTTT. It yields the protein CASSRGRNHEAFF.

There are many counts of this clonotype. The V gene is TRBV7-9, the J gene TRBJ2-2; D remains unclear. The CDR3 is 14 amino acids. The ends were cut back, 7 bases at V and 1 base at J, with 10 bases in the middle. The germline V gene encodes CDR1 SEHNR and CDR2 FQNEAQ (reference sequence). The CDR3 sequence: CASTLPQNTGELFF. In DNA, the CDR3 is TGTGCCAGCACTCTGCCCCAGAACACCGGGGAGCTGTTTTTT.

This clonotype was counted many times. V and J are TRBV28 and TRBJ1-2; D unresolved. CDR3 length: 13 amino acids. Germline values: CDR1 MDHEN, CDR2 SYDVKM. The germline V and J ends were trimmed by 8 bases and 5 bases, with 15 bases remaining between them. CDR3 nucleotide sequence: TGTGCCAGCGAAGAAAACGGAAATTATGGCTACACCTTC. Translated, it gives CASEENGNYGYTF.